These T cell receptor beta chains were read from a single sample in a study of post-analysis software for immune sequencing data. MiXCR, run by TCRdb on the PCR reads, gives a single entry per CDR3 protein. The sample holds 150,000 to 200,000 distinct CDR3 sequences; 30% are singletons and the top ten take around 1.5%. Sequences were obtained from blood. The source of these receptors is a girl between 5 and 17 years old with multiple sclerosis. CDR3s include the opening cysteine and the closing phenylalanine or tryptophan. A D gene is named only where the DNA matches it firmly. Only part of the rows carry a size: once, few, many, or a class if the clone is expanded.

j_gene	v_gene	d_gene	abundance	CDR3aa	CDR3nt
TRBJ2-5	TRBV7-8	-	-	CASRTKGGETQYF	TGTGCCAGCAGGACGAAAGGAGGAGAGACCCAGTACTTC
TRBJ2-7	TRBV4-3	TRBD1	-	CASSQVHRGYEQYF	TGCGCCAGCAGCCAAGTTCACAGGGGCTACGAGCAGTACTTC
TRBJ1-2	TRBV7-9	-	-	CASSLGGVANYGYTF	TGTGCCAGCAGCTTGGGGGGAGTGGCTAACTATGGCTACACCTTC
TRBJ2-7	TRBV10-1	TRBD2	many	CASSDEAKRGYEQYF	TGCGCCAGCAGTGACGAAGCCAAGCGGGGCTACGAGCAGTACTTC
TRBJ1-2	TRBV9	-	-	CASSADSLLNYGYTF	TGTGCCAGCAGCGCGGACAGTTTGTTGAACTATGGCTACACCTTC
TRBJ2-1	TRBV9	-	-	CASSVEQYTRGEQFF	TGTGCCAGCAGCGTAGAGCAGTATACAAGGGGGGAGCAGTTCTTC
TRBJ2-7	TRBV7-9	TRBD2	many	CASSLLGTSGRAIPYEQYF	TGTGCCAGCAGCTTATTGGGAACTAGCGGGAGGGCCATACCCTACGAGCAGTACTTC
TRBJ2-5	TRBV4-1	-	few	CASSPYPPNEGYQETQYF	TGCGCCAGCAGTCCCTATCCACCGAACGAGGGATACCAAGAGACCCAGTACTTC
TRBJ1-5	TRBV6-6	-	-	CVSRQWNQPQHF	TGTGTCAGCAGACAGTGGAATCAGCCCCAGCATTTT
TRBJ2-1	TRBV7-3	TRBD2	few	CASSSGTSGCDEQFF	TGTGCCAGCAGCTCCGGGACTAGCGGGTGCGATGAGCAGTTCTTC
TRBJ2-3	TRBV5-1	-	many	CASSYALVADGTDTQYF	TGCGCCAGCAGCTACGCTTTAGTGGCGGACGGCACGGATACGCAGTATTTT
TRBJ1-1	TRBV20-1	-	-	CSARDQVGTEAFF	TGCAGTGCTAGAGACCAGGTAGGCACTGAAGCTTTCTTT
TRBJ2-7	TRBV2	-	few	CASSEGFSGDSSYEQYF	TGTGCCAGCAGTGAAGGGTTTAGCGGTGATTCCTCCTACGAGCAGTACTTC
TRBJ2-5	TRBV10-3	TRBD2	few	CAISEHPLAGGPGETQYF	TGTGCCATCAGTGAACACCCCCTAGCGGGAGGGCCTGGAGAGACCCAGTACTTC
TRBJ2-1	TRBV10-2	TRBD2	few	CASSDLASGTYNEQFF	TGCGCCAGCAGTGATCTCGCTAGCGGAACCTACAATGAGCAGTTCTTC
TRBJ2-1	TRBV11-2	TRBD1	-	CASSSRTGDRENEQFF	TGTGCCAGCAGCTCTAGGACCGGGGACAGGGAGAATGAGCAGTTCTTC
TRBJ1-4	TRBV10-2	-	many	CASSLTGIGEKLFF	TGCGCCAGCAGCCTGACAGGAATTGGAGAAAAACTGTTTTTT
TRBJ1-1	TRBV12-3/TRBV12-4	-	-	CASILRYTEAFF	TGTGCCAGCATCTTGAGGTACACTGAAGCTTTCTTT
TRBJ1-2	TRBV10-3	-	once	CAISEYTGAYGYTF	TGTGCCATCAGTGAGTATACAGGCGCGTATGGCTACACCTTC
TRBJ2-5	TRBV20-1	-	many	CSARRGQRNQETQYF	TGCAGTGCTAGGAGAGGACAGAGAAACCAAGAGACCCAGTACTTC
TRBJ2-3	TRBV19	TRBD2	few	CASNAGTSGTDTQYF	TGTGCCAGTAATGCCGGGACTAGCGGCACAGATACGCAGTATTTT
TRBJ1-6	TRBV5-1	TRBD1	few	CASSLTGVDNSPLHF	TGCGCCAGCAGCTTGACAGGGGTGGATAATTCACCCCTCCACTTT
TRBJ2-1	TRBV27	-	-	CASSLVTENNEQVF	TGTGCCAGCAGTTTAGTTACCGAGAACAATGAGCAGGTCTTC
TRBJ1-2	TRBV29-1	-	many	CSVGDGRNGYTF	TGCAGCGTTGGGGACGGACGGAATGGCTACACCTTC
TRBJ2-7	TRBV7-9	-	-	CASSLMGTGSYEQYF	TGTGCCAGCAGCTTAATGGGGACGGGCTCCTACGAGCAGTACTTC
TRBJ2-5	TRBV21-1	-	many	CASIPGTSGRGEETQYF	TGTGCCAGCATCCCGGGAACTAGCGGGAGAGGGGAAGAGACCCAGTACTTC
TRBJ1-1	TRBV5-1	-	-	CASSLEQSEAFF	TGCGCCAGCAGCTTGGAGCAGAGTGAAGCTTTCTTT
TRBJ2-1	TRBV9	TRBD2	many	CASSAVRLAGDGEQFF	TGTGCCAGCAGCGCAGTGAGACTAGCGGGAGATGGTGAGCAGTTCTTC
TRBJ2-7	TRBV7-2	-	-	CASSTQGGTYEQYF	TGTGCCAGCAGCACCCAGGGGGGAACCTACGAGCAGTACTTC
TRBJ1-2	TRBV6-5	-	many	CASSYESDNYGYTF	TGTGCCAGCAGTTATGAATCAGATAACTATGGCTACACCTTC
TRBJ2-7	TRBV7-6	-	few	CASSLDSGSATQYQYF	TGTGCCAGCAGCTTAGACTCTGGGTCGGCGACCCAATACCAGTACTTC
TRBJ2-1	TRBV20-1	-	-	CSARDSLSSYNEQFF	TGCAGTGCTAGAGATTCGTTGAGCTCCTACAATGAGCAGTTCTTC
TRBJ1-2	TRBV29-1	TRBD1	many	CSATGVWSGYTF	TGCAGCGCCACAGGGGTTTGGAGTGGCTACACCTTC
TRBJ2-5	TRBV7-2	-	many	CASSLSTPGTQYF	TGTGCCAGCAGCTTATCTACGCCGGGGACCCAGTACTTC
TRBJ1-1	TRBV19	-	few	CASSIVSRNTEAFF	TGTGCCAGTAGTATAGTTAGCAGAAACACTGAAGCTTTCTTT
TRBJ1-1	TRBV5-1	-	-	CASSWVGLGENTEAFF	TGCGCCAGCAGCTGGGTGGGTTTGGGGGAGAACACTGAAGCTTTCTTT
TRBJ2-4	TRBV7-2	TRBD2	few	CASSLLSLAGNIQYF	TGTGCCAGCAGCTTACTTAGCCTAGCGGGAAACATTCAGTACTTC
TRBJ2-7	TRBV5-8	TRBD2	-	CASSLGGLAGFSYEQYF	TGTGCCAGCAGCTTGGGAGGACTAGCGGGATTCTCCTACGAGCAGTACTTC
TRBJ1-1	TRBV12-5	-	-	CASGSGRGRDEAFF	TGTGCTAGTGGTTCGGGACGGGGAAGGGATGAAGCTTTCTTT
TRBJ2-1	TRBV7-2	-	-	CASSLADRYNEQFF	TGTGCCAGCAGCTTAGCAGACAGGTACAATGAGCAGTTCTTC
TRBJ2-7	TRBV5-1	-	-	CASSPGTREQYF	TGCGCCAGCAGCCCCGGGACTCGAGAGCAGTACTTC
TRBJ2-7	TRBV12-3/TRBV12-4	TRBD2	many	CASSWTSGRSSPWEQYF	TGTGCCAGCAGTTGGACTAGCGGGAGATCCTCTCCCTGGGAGCAGTACTTC
TRBJ2-3	TRBV4-1	-	-	CVSSQHGGDTQYF	TGCGTCAGCAGCCAACATGGAGGAGATACGCAGTATTTT
TRBJ2-1	TRBV12-3/TRBV12-4	-	few	CATGRASESLYEQFF	TGTGCCACCGGTCGGGCTAGCGAGAGTCTTTATGAGCAGTTCTTC
TRBJ2-1	TRBV27	-	many	CASGQGNNEQFF	TGTGCCAGCGGACAAGGGAACAATGAGCAGTTCTTC
TRBJ2-3	TRBV30	TRBD2	few	CAWNGHVAGGPGDTQYF	TGTGCCTGGAATGGCCACGTAGCGGGAGGGCCGGGAGATACGCAGTATTTT
TRBJ2-3	TRBV5-6	-	-	CASSPIKRQSRTDTQYF	TGTGCCAGCAGCCCCATCAAAAGGCAGTCACGCACAGATACGCAGTATTTT
TRBJ1-6	TRBV12-3/TRBV12-4	TRBD1	-	CASSPGATGALFPLHF	TGTGCCAGCTCCCCAGGGGCTACAGGGGCCCTCTTCCCCCTCCACTTT
TRBJ1-4	TRBV28	TRBD1	many	CASSLWDRDRNKEKLFF	TGTGCCAGCAGTTTATGGGACCGGGACAGGAATAAAGAAAAACTGTTTTTT
TRBJ1-1	TRBV20-1	-	-	CSASLGRGTEAFF	TGCAGTGCTAGTCTCGGGAGGGGCACTGAAGCTTTCTTT
TRBJ1-5	TRBV5-1	-	-	CASSPPDWIWRNQPRHF	TGCGCCAGCAGCCCCCCGGACTGGATTTGGCGCAATCAGCCCCGGCATTTT
TRBJ2-1	TRBV9	-	few	CASSVGLPTYNEQFF	TGTGCCAGCAGCGTAGGACTGCCGACCTACAATGAGCAGTTCTTC
TRBJ2-7	TRBV11-2	TRBD2	many	CASSALSGRKSYEQYF	TGTGCCAGCAGCGCCCTTAGCGGGAGGAAGTCCTACGAGCAGTACTTC